The 28 T cell receptor beta chains below come from one sample, sequenced in a study of molecular identifiers for immune sequencing clone quantification listed by TCRdb under 2018. Preparation of the library involved PCR. For sequencing, an Illumina HiSeq 4000 was employed. TCRdb handled the public reads itself, with Q25 trimming in fastp and clone calling in MiXCR, and kept productive beta chains. Under each unique CDR3 protein, matching rows form one entry showing the most common genes and DNA. The sample table records approximately 12,000 distinct CDR3 sequences; about 16% of these occur just once. Around 1.5% of the sample is in the top ten clones. Sequenced input: naive CD8+ T cells from blood, with Jurkat cell RNA spiked in. The cell subset or site label, as the study defines it: FACS-sorted CD8+CD4-CCR7+CD45RA+ naive T cells. These TCRs come from a human donor in good health. Some libraries in this study had Jurkat cell RNA spiked in.

As regards this clonotype: One junction end disagrees with the germline gene, perhaps due to a read error. This rearrangement joins TRBV15 to TRBJ2-7; the match to TRBD1 covers 11 bases. Germline V CDR1 and CDR2: LNHNV, YYDKDF (reference sequence). The CDR3 extends over 14 amino acids. This chain's CDR3 is CAASRGTGGYEQYF. The DNA for the CDR3 is TGTGCCGCCAGCAGAGGGACAGGGGGTTACGAGCAGTACTTC.

The chain carries TRBV27 and TRBJ1-6; perhaps TRBD1 as D (5 bases). The CDR3 is made up of 19 amino acids. The V gene lost 3 bases and the J gene lost 8 bases, with 26 bases spanning the gap. Germline V gene sequence: CDR1 MNHEY, CDR2 SMNVEV (reference sequence). CDR3 protein: CASSLVGTVGPTVYSPLHF. The CDR3 DNA follows: TGTGCCAGCAGTTTGGTGGGGACCGTGGGCCCTACGGTTTATTCACCCCTCCACTTT.

This clonotype has a count of ten or more. The chain links TRBV27 to TRBJ2-6, with D unresolved. Between the trimmed V and J ends, which lost 11 bases and 0 bases, there was a span of 14 bases. This CDR3 is built from 15 residues. Germline CDR1 reads MNHEY; CDR2 reads SMNVEV (reference sequence). In DNA form, the CDR3 reads TGTGCCGGCCATCTATGTTGCTCTGGGGCCAACGTCCTGACTTTC. Protein sequence: CAGHLCCSGANVLTF.

This clonotype was counted ten times or more. The chain links TRBV2 to TRBJ2-7; D possibly corresponds to TRBD2 (6 bases). The CDR3 totals 14 residues. Trimming removed 5 bases from V and 1 base from J, with 12 bases in between. Germline-derived CDR1 and CDR2 are SNHLY and FYNNEI. The CDR3 DNA is TGTGCCAGCAGTTCCGGGAGAGATTCCTACGAGCAGTACTTC. Amino acid sequence: CASSSGRDSYEQYF.

This clonotype was found many times. CDR3 region: CATSRDGNTGTRPTQYF. DNA for the CDR3: TGTGCCACCAGCAGAGATGGGAACACCGGGACTAGGCCGACCCAGTACTTC. The chain combines TRBV15 with TRBJ2-5, with 8 positions matching TRBD2. The germline V gene encodes CDR1 LNHNV and CDR2 YYDKDF (reference sequence). The V gene end was trimmed by 0 bases and the J gene end by 7 bases; junction bases not matched to a gene: 13. The CDR3 totals 17 residues.

The rearrangement uses TRBV27 and TRBJ2-3; unclear D gene. The germline V and J ends were trimmed by 4 bases and 1 base, with 15 bases remaining between them. This CDR3 has 16 residues. Germline V gives CDR1 MNHEY, CDR2 SMNVEV (reference sequence). The CDR3 DNA is TGTGCCAGCAGTTCTATCCATGGGTTGGGCACAGATACGCAGTATTTT. Amino acid sequence: CASSSIHGLGTDTQYF.

Worth noting for this clonotype: Its ends do not fully match the called genes, so a read error is possible. The V gene is TRBV23-1, the J gene TRBJ2-3; D perhaps matches TRBD2 (7 bases). TRBV23-1 is an ORF; its function is uncertain. The length of the CDR3 is 15 residues. The CDR3 nucleotides read TGCGCCAGCAGTCCATGGGGGGGCTCGAGGGAGACGCCGTATTTT. It translates to CASSPWGGSRETPYF.

This clonotype was observed a single time. This chain joins TRBV2 and TRBJ2-3; D gene ambiguous. Germline CDR1 reads SNHLY; CDR2 reads FYNNEI. The CDR3 has 13 amino acids. Trimming stripped 8 bases from V and 2 bases from J, with 11 bases between. DNA of the CDR3: TGTGCCAGCGAGCAGCTGATCACAGATACGCAGTATTTT. Its protein is CASEQLITDTQYF. Together with reference TRBV2 and TRBJ2-3, the CDR3 gives the full variable domain: EPEVTQTPSHQVTQMGQEVILRCVPISNHLYFYWYRQILGQKVEFLVSFYNNEISEKSEIFDDQFSVERPDGSNFTLKIRSTKLEDSAMYFCASEQLITDTQYFGPGTRLTVL.

The gene calls are TRBV29-1 and TRBJ2-7, with a weak D call TRBD2 (5 bases). This CDR3 has 12 amino acids. Per the germline V gene, CDR1 is SQVTM and CDR2 is ANQGSEA. Trimming removed 3 bases from V and 3 bases from J, with 9 bases in between. The CDR3 DNA sequence: TGCAGCGTTGACGGAGGTTTCTACGAGCAGTACTTC. Encoded protein: CSVDGGFYEQYF.

This clonotype was counted only a few times. This rearrangement joins TRBV7-9 to TRBJ2-7; weak D call: TRBD2 (5 bases). This CDR3 is 12 amino acids long. Germline assignment: CDR1 SEHNR and CDR2 FQNEAQ (reference sequence). V was clipped by 5 bases and J by 3 bases, with 8 bases between them. As DNA, the CDR3 is TGTGCCAGCAGCGACGGGGTCTACGAGCAGTACTTC. Its protein is CASSDGVYEQYF.

This clonotype has ten or more counts. The CDR3 bases are TGTGCCAGCATGCTCGGGTCTTTAAATCAGCCCCAGCATTTT. Protein product: CASMLGSLNQPQHF. This rearrangement joins TRBV6-2 or TRBV6-3 to TRBJ1-5, with unresolved D. This CDR3 spans 14 amino acids. CDR1 is MNHEY, CDR2 SVGEGT, per germline. Trimming took 7 bases from V and 4 from J, leaving 14 bases between them.

The chain joins TRBV20-1 to TRBJ2-1; 9 bases fit TRBD2. The junction had 12 bases not matched to a gene; V was cut back by 6 bases and J by 6 bases. The CDR3 is 15 residues long. The germline CDR1 and CDR2 sequences are DFQATT and SNEGSKA (reference sequence). Written as DNA, the CDR3 is TGCAGTGCCCCGTTGTGGGGTAGCGGGAGCAATGAGCAGTTCTTC. It translates to CSAPLWGSGSNEQFF.

Relative to its sample, this clonotype is medium-sized. CDR3 sequence (DNA): TGTGCCAGCAGTTTCCATGACAGGGAGTGGGGGTACGGCACTGAAGCTTTCTTT. Protein product: CASSFHDREWGYGTEAFF. The V call is TRBV6-2 or TRBV6-3, the J call TRBJ1-1, with 7 bases aligning to TRBD1. Germline assignment: CDR1 MNHEY and CDR2 SVGEGT. This CDR3 spans 18 amino acids. The junction had 18 bases not matched to a gene; V was cut back by 4 bases and J by 4 bases.

This clonotype came up many times. V is TRBV12-3 or TRBV12-4 and J is TRBJ1-1; weak D call: TRBD1 (5 bases). The CDR3 is 14 amino acids. Deletions cut 5 bases from V and 5 bases from J, with 15 bases between. The chain's CDR3 is CASSGNLGGTEAFF. The CDR3 DNA reads as TGTGCCAGCAGTGGGAATCTGGGGGGGACTGAAGCTTTCTTT.

This clonotype appeared many times. The rearrangement links TRBV20-1 to TRBJ2-7; TRBD2 matches 8 bases. CDR3 length: 21 amino acids. Germline assignment: CDR1 DFQATT and CDR2 SNEGSKA (reference sequence). J gave up 0 bases and V 2 bases, and 24 bases lay outside the gene matches. CDR3 residues: CSARPYRGGQGPRRFSYEQYF. The CDR3 DNA sequence: TGCAGTGCTAGACCATACCGGGGGGGGCAGGGGCCACGCAGATTCTCCTACGAGCAGTACTTC.

This clonotype is categorized as medium-sized. The chain employs TRBV21-1 and TRBJ2-3. TRBV21-1 is classified as a pseudogene. This CDR3 comprises 14 residues. CDR3 DNA: TGTGCCAGCAGCAAAGCGCTAGACACAGATACGCAGTATTTT. This translates into CASSKALDTDTQYF.

By share, this clonotype ranks as medium-sized. The chain combines TRBV20-1 with TRBJ2-1; D possibly corresponds to TRBD2 (6 bases). Trimming stripped 5 bases from V and 9 bases from J, with 17 bases between. The CDR3 covers 13 residues. The V gene's germline CDR1 is DFQATT and CDR2 SNEGSKA (reference sequence). The CDR3 reads CSAEPGTSLEQFF. The CDR3 nucleotides read TGCAGTGCTGAACCCGGGACTTCCCTTGAGCAGTTCTTC.

This clonotype is medium-sized (0.01 to 0.1%) in the sample. The chain is built from TRBV7-2 and TRBJ2-3; D unclear. Germline V gene sequence: CDR1 SGHTA, CDR2 FQGNSA. V gave up 1 base and J gave up 11 bases, with 7 bases separating them. The CDR3 is made up of 11 amino acids. The CDR3 loop reads CASSLGVQQYF. The CDR3 nucleotides read TGTGCCAGCAGCTTAGGTGTACAGCAGTATTTT.

By sample fraction, this clonotype is medium-sized. This chain joins TRBV28 and TRBJ2-3, with TRBD1 as a possible D gene (5 bases). The CDR3 consists of 15 residues. Trimming shortened V by 4 bases and J by 3 bases, and 14 bases separated the two germline ends. Germline loops: CDR1 MDHEN, CDR2 SYDVKM. The CDR3 DNA reads as TGTGCCAGCAGTTCGAGTGCACAGGCAACAGATACGCAGTATTTT. It translates to CASSSSAQATDTQYF.

The chain uses TRBV19 and TRBJ2-5; 7 bases are shared with TRBD2. This CDR3 contains 15 residues. The V segment lost 2 bases and the J segment 7 bases; nucleotides outside the gene matches: 10. Per the germline V gene, CDR1 is LNHDA and CDR2 is SQIVND (reference sequence). The CDR3 DNA sequence: TGTGCCAGTAGTATATCACATCCTCCGGGAGGGACCCAGTACTTC. This gives the protein CASSISHPPGGTQYF.

Many counts were recorded for this clonotype. The chain recombines TRBV10-3 with TRBJ2-7; TRBD1 agrees at 7 bases. Per germline, CDR1 ENHRY and CDR2 SYGVKD. Germline trimming cut 3 bases from V and 0 bases from J; bases unmatched to any gene: 5. This CDR3 has 15 amino acids. CDR3 coding DNA: TGTGCCATCAGTGACCAGGGGGTTTCCTCCTACGAGCAGTACTTC. It specifies CAISDQGVSSYEQYF.

Relative to its sample, this clonotype is medium-sized. V usage is TRBV4-1 and J usage is TRBJ1-4, with unresolved D. The CDR3 spans 14 residues. Germline CDR1 is MGHRA and CDR2 is YSYEKL. The V end was cut by 2 bases, the J end by 8 bases, with 12 bases between. CDR3 nucleotide sequence: TGCGCCAGCAGCCAAAAGGCCCGCGGGGAAAAACTGTTTTTT. Translation gives CASSQKARGEKLFF.

This clonotype was detected only a few times. This chain uses TRBV7-9 with TRBJ1-1, with D hard to call. The CDR3 covers 14 residues. V shed 6 bases and J shed 0 bases, with 11 bases lying between them. CDR1 and CDR2 (germline): SEHNR, FQNEAQ (reference sequence). The CDR3 coding sequence is TGTGCCAGCAGTAATAGGGTTCTGAACACTGAAGCTTTCTTT. Translation: CASSNRVLNTEAFF.

On this clonotype: One junction end does not reproduce the germline sequence, and a read error may be involved. The rearrangement joins TRBV4-1 to TRBJ2-3; D perhaps matches TRBD2 (5 bases). There are 13 residues in the CDR3. Germline CDR1 is MGHRA and CDR2 is YSYEKL. Here the CDR3 DNA reads TGCGCCAGCGGCCAACTAGGGTTAGATACGCAGTATTTC. Encoded protein: CASGQLGLDTQYF.

This clonotype is labeled medium-sized (0.01 to 0.1%). The chain uses TRBV27 and TRBJ1-5; no clear D gene. V was shortened by 3 bases and J by 1 base, with 7 bases between the two germline ends. The CDR3 sequence is 14 residues long. CDR1 is MNHEY, CDR2 SMNVEV, per germline (reference sequence). The CDR3 nucleotides are TGTGCCAGCAGTTTGGCGGGAAGCAATCAGCCCCAGCATTTT. It encodes CASSLAGSNQPQHF.

By share of the sample, this clonotype is medium-sized. The rearrangement joins TRBV3-1 to TRBJ2-3, with D possibly matching TRBD2 (6 bases). Germline V lookup: CDR1 LGHDT, CDR2 YNNKEL (reference sequence). V lost 0 bases and J lost 0, with 13 bases in between. There are 17 residues in the CDR3. The CDR3 region is CASSQDVWEVSTDTQYF. For the CDR3, the DNA is TGTGCCAGCAGCCAAGATGTGTGGGAGGTTAGCACAGATACGCAGTATTTT.

As regards this clonotype: It may be a read error: a sequence one base away is much more abundant. The chain combines TRBV7-7 with TRBJ2-2; D not resolved. CDR3 size: 14 residues. Germline-derived CDR1 and CDR2 are SSHAT and FNYEAQ (reference sequence). CDR3 loop: CASSPTLNSGELFF. The CDR3 nucleotides are TGTGCTAGCAGCCCGACCCTAAACTCCGGGGAGCTGTTTTTT.

This clonotype was seen a few times. The J gene is TRBJ2-5, the V gene TRBV27; D assignment may be TRBD1 or TRBD2 (6 bases each). The CDR3 sequence is 16 residues long. Deletions cut 0 bases from V and 4 bases from J, with 15 bases between. Germline V CDR1 and CDR2: MNHEY, SMNVEV (reference sequence). CDR3 residues: CASSLSWGALGETQYF. CDR3 bases: TGTGCCAGCAGTTTATCGTGGGGGGCGCTTGGAGAGACCCAGTACTTC.